The T cell receptor beta chain under discussion was sequenced for a study of early T cells in non-severe SARS-CoV-2 infection (dated by TCRdb to the early 2020s). Regarding the study in general: Bulk RNA from unsorted whole blood was used for TCR sequencing, so alpha and beta chains could not be paired.

Libraries were made using 5' RACE. Instrument on record: NextSeq 500. To correct for sequencing error and PCR bias, the TCR library protocol tagged individual cDNA molecules with unique molecular identifiers. Both TCR alpha and beta chains were sequenced, and tight co-correlation was observed between alpha and beta sequence abundances in each sample. The source study handled its data this way. Decombinator V4 was used to annotate the V gene, J gene and CDR3 of the TCR sequences. Expanded TCRs were defined as changing significantly between any two time points under a Poisson model with p below 0.0001. TCR abundances were normalised to the total number of TCRs sequenced per sample and were expressed as counts per million. TRAV1-2 paired with TRAJ12, TRAJ20 or TRAJ33 defined MAIT TCRs, while TRAV10 paired with TRAJ18 defined iNKT TCRs. A search of VDJdb, accessed on 1 November 2021, was run for TCRs annotated to CMV, EBV and SARS-CoV-2, with TCRs annotated for multiple antigens excluded. In-frame beta chains were kept once TCRdb had trimmed the public reads at Q25 with fastp and called clones with MiXCR. Entries are consolidated by CDR3 protein sequence, retaining the most common genes and DNA. TCRdb's processing, not the authors' own work, is the source of the V and J calls. This sample has about 57,000 distinct CDR3 sequences in its table, and roughly 10% of those were observed once. The ten most abundant clones make up 8.5% to 9.5% of the sample.

A case-control design nested within a healthcare worker cohort in London, UK, was used, with weekly nasopharyngeal swab PCR tests and blood sampling performed. Healthcare workers were recruited between 23 and 31 March 2020, during the week of the UK lockdown, and were followed weekly for up to about 16 weeks. Findings and caveats that apply to the study as a whole: Matching against VDJdb was skewed toward anti-spike CD8 responses, likely underestimated virus-specific expansions, and missed private and CD4 specificities.

This clonotype has only a few counts. It has no known antigen specificity. Within one base of it there is no much larger clone, and no base qualities were kept. Its CDR3 holds 16 amino acids, cysteine through phenylalanine. Left in the record is the CDR3 DNA by itself, 48 bases read in frame from the first base. The germline V gene encodes CDR1 GTSNPN and CDR2 SVGIG (reference sequence). V drops 0 bases and J drops 2 bases, leaving 11 bases in between. The sequence is built from TRBV30 and TRBJ2-6; no D gene call is confident. The TCR sequence derives from an adult who was a healthcare worker with PCR-confirmed SARS-CoV-2 infection or an uninfected control (not recorded which). The sequenced material came from whole blood. The bases are TGTGCCTGGAGTGTCTCGTGGGGTACTGGGGCCAACGTCCTGACTTTC. Translation gives CAWSVSWGTGANVLTF.